Shown below are 4 T cell receptor beta chains from a single sample sequenced in a study of shared clonotypes between healthy human individuals. The data were produced by immunoSEQ multiplex PCR, yet TCRdb's version contains in-frame clones alone and is incomplete. Among hundreds of thousands of clones listed, roughly 73% were seen once. The sequenced sample consisted of memory CD4+ T cells sorted from blood. The subset here: CD45RA-negative fraction. The receptors were gathered from a woman between 25 and 40 years old in good health.

This rearrangement joins TRBV19 to TRBJ2-7; D may be TRBD2 (6 bases). Trimming cost V 1 base and J 0 bases, with 13 bases left between them. The CDR3 contains 16 residues. The germline gives CDR1 LNHDA, CDR2 SQIVND (reference sequence). CDR3 sequence (DNA): TGTGCCAGTAGTATAGGGGGAGGCCGAAGCTCCTACGAGCAGTACTTC. Translating it yields CASSIGGGRSSYEQYF.

CDR3 region: CASSGNVASGNTIYF. CDR3 sequence (DNA): TGTGCCAGCAGTGGAAACGTAGCGTCTGGAAACACCATATATTTT. This chain uses TRBV2 with TRBJ1-3; D gene unclear. Trimming pared 4 bases from V and 1 base from J, leaving 11 bases between. The V gene's germline CDR1 is SNHLY and CDR2 FYNNEI. The CDR3 totals 15 residues.

This sequence joins TRBV20-1 and TRBJ2-7; possibly TRBD1 for D (5 bases). The germline gives CDR1 DFQATT, CDR2 SNEGSKA (reference sequence). The CDR3 has 10 amino acids. V was shortened by 3 bases and J by 5 bases, with 5 bases between the two germline ends. CDR3 DNA: TGCAGTGCTAGGGACAACGAGCAGTACTTC. Translated, it gives CSARDNEQYF.

The chain combines TRBV28 with TRBJ2-1; D not resolved. The CDR3 consists of 19 residues. Trimming left V 6 bases short and J 0 bases short, with 24 bases between. Per germline, CDR1 MDHEN and CDR2 SYDVKM. As DNA, the CDR3 is TGTGCCAGCAGGCCGGGTGCGGATCTCGTCCGGAGCTCCTACAATGAGCAGTTCTTC. It yields the protein CASRPGADLVRSSYNEQFF. The full variable domain, in which reference TRBV28 and TRBJ2-1 provide the parts outside the CDR3, is DVKVTQSSRYLVKRTGEKVFLECVQDMDHENMFWYRQDPGLGLRLIYFSYDVKMKEKGDIPEGYSVSREKKERFSLILESASTNQTSMYLCASRPGADLVRSSYNEQFFGPGTRLTVL.